Listed below are T cell receptor beta chains from one sample, sequenced in a study of metastatic and nonmetastatic thyroid tumors. From the PCR reads, TCRdb re-called clones with MiXCR. Of roughly 59,000 clones listed, roughly 17% were seen once; the top ten hold about 9.4%. The sequencing sample was made of blood. These receptors were obtained from a male donor with papillary thyroid cancer or a benign thyroid nodule (not recorded which). Some clones in this sample may be carry-over from other donors' samples. Each CDR3 is given with its conserved first and last residue. A D gene is named only where the DNA matches it firmly. Rows give clone size only sometimes, using once, few, many, or a class for an expanded clone.

TRBJ2-1,TRBD2,TRBV13,many,TGTGCCAGCAGCTTATCACTAGCGGGAGGGGGGGAGCAGTTCTTC,CASSLSLAGGGEQFF
TRBJ2-5,TRBD2,TRBV7-2,many,TGTGCCAGCAGCCAACGGAGCGGGAGGGTCCAAGAGACCCAGTACTTC,CASSQRSGRVQETQYF
TRBJ2-2,TRBD2,TRBV29-1,many,TGCAGCGTTCGGACTAGCGGGAGTTATGGGGAGCTGTTTTTT,CSVRTSGSYGELFF
TRBJ2-7,-,TRBV6-1,many,TGTGCCAGCAGTGAATGGTCGTTGGAGGCCTACGAGCAGTACTTC,CASSEWSLEAYEQYF
TRBJ2-2,TRBD2,TRBV5-6,many,TGTGCCAGCAGCCGACTAGCGGGAGCCCCGGGCACCGGGGAGCTGTTTTTT,CASSRLAGAPGTGELFF
TRBJ2-2,-,TRBV20-1,-,TGCAGTGCACCACTGGCGGTAGGTTCCGGGGAGCTGTTTTTT,CSAPLAVGSGELFF
TRBJ1-2,-,TRBV28,few,TGTGCCAGAAGTTGGCGCTACGCCTTC,CARSWRYAF
TRBJ2-2,-,TRBV6-2/TRBV6-3,-,TGTGCCAGCAGTCCGACCGGGACGGCGAACACCGGGGAGCTGTTTTTT,CASSPTGTANTGELFF
TRBJ2-2,TRBD1,TRBV7-3,many,TGTGCCAGCAGCTTAATGGGGGGACAGGGCGGCACCGGGGAGCTGTTTTTT,CASSLMGGQGGTGELFF
TRBJ2-1,TRBD2,TRBV6-1,many,TGTGCCAGCAGTCGGCTAGCGGGGAGCTCCTACAATGAGCAGTTCTTC,CASSRLAGSSYNEQFF
TRBJ1-1,TRBD1,TRBV24-1,-,TGTGCCACCAGTGACCCTGGACAGGCCGGTAGGGCTTTCTTT,CATSDPGQAGRAFF
TRBJ1-2,-,TRBV11-2,many,TGTGCCAGCAGCTTAGATGTATTCGGGTATGGCTACACCTTC,CASSLDVFGYGYTF
TRBJ1-5,-,TRBV28,-,TGTGCCAGCAGTTACGCCCGACTCAGGGGAAAAGGGCAGACACAGCATTTT,CASSYARLRGKGQTQHF
TRBJ2-5,-,TRBV18,many,TGTGCCAGCTCACCTCAGGAGACCCAGTACTTC,CASSPQETQYF
TRBJ2-3,-,TRBV27,-,TGTGGCAGCAGTTTTCGCCCCCTCGGCTCGTGGCTAGCGTGGACAGATACGCAGTATTTT,CGSSFRPLGSWLAWTDTQYF
TRBJ2-2,-,TRBV20-1,-,TGCAGTGCTAGAGATGACTTCAGGGGTGACACCGGGGAGCTGTTTTTT,CSARDDFRGDTGELFF
TRBJ2-7,-,TRBV5-5,many,TGTGCCAGCAGCTTGTATAGCGAACTCTACGAGCAGTACTTC,CASSLYSELYEQYF
TRBJ2-5,TRBD1,TRBV27,few,TGTGCCAGCAAAGACAGGGATCGAGAAGAGACCCAGTACTTC,CASKDRDREETQYF
TRBJ1-6,-,TRBV19,many,TGTGCCAGTAGCCCGGGGTCTAGCTCCTATAATTCACCCCTCCACTTT,CASSPGSSSYNSPLHF
TRBJ1-1,-,TRBV7-9,many,TGTGCCAGCAGCTTAGGAGGGCAGCCCAACACTGAAGCTTTCTTT,CASSLGGQPNTEAFF